This section outlines one T cell receptor (beta chain) sequence together with its context. Its antigen is unknown. With 5 bases removed from V and 0 bases from J, the gap between germline ends came to 16 bases. This CDR3 has 16 residues. Germline assignment: CDR1 SGHVS and CDR2 FNYEAQ. The data originate from a study of OX40 agonist ivuxolimab in advanced cancers. Looking at the study overall: Patients received ivuxolimab, an intravenous treatment, every 2 weeks at 0.01 to 10 mg/kg. At just under 85% male, the cohort had a mean age of 60 years, ranging from about 20 to 79.

Sequencing was performed with immunoSEQ multiplex PCR; in TCRdb, only in-frame clones are kept and a portion is missing. The sample holds about 52,000 clones, 88% seen once. Study-level findings and limits: Dosing at 0.1 to 3.0 mg/kg was accompanied by clonal expansion of CD4+ and CD8+ blood T cells by week 6.

The TCR sequence derives from an adult with an advanced solid tumor such as melanoma, head and neck, liver or kidney cancer. The sequences come from CD4+ or CD8+ T cells sorted from blood, collected in a trial of the OX40 agonist ivuxolimab. This sequence joins TRBV7-6 and TRBJ1-2; possibly TRBD1 for D (6 bases). DNA for the CDR3: TGTGCCAGCAGCCCGGAACAGGGCCTAGCTAACTATGGCTACACCTTC. As protein: CASSPEQGLANYGYTF.